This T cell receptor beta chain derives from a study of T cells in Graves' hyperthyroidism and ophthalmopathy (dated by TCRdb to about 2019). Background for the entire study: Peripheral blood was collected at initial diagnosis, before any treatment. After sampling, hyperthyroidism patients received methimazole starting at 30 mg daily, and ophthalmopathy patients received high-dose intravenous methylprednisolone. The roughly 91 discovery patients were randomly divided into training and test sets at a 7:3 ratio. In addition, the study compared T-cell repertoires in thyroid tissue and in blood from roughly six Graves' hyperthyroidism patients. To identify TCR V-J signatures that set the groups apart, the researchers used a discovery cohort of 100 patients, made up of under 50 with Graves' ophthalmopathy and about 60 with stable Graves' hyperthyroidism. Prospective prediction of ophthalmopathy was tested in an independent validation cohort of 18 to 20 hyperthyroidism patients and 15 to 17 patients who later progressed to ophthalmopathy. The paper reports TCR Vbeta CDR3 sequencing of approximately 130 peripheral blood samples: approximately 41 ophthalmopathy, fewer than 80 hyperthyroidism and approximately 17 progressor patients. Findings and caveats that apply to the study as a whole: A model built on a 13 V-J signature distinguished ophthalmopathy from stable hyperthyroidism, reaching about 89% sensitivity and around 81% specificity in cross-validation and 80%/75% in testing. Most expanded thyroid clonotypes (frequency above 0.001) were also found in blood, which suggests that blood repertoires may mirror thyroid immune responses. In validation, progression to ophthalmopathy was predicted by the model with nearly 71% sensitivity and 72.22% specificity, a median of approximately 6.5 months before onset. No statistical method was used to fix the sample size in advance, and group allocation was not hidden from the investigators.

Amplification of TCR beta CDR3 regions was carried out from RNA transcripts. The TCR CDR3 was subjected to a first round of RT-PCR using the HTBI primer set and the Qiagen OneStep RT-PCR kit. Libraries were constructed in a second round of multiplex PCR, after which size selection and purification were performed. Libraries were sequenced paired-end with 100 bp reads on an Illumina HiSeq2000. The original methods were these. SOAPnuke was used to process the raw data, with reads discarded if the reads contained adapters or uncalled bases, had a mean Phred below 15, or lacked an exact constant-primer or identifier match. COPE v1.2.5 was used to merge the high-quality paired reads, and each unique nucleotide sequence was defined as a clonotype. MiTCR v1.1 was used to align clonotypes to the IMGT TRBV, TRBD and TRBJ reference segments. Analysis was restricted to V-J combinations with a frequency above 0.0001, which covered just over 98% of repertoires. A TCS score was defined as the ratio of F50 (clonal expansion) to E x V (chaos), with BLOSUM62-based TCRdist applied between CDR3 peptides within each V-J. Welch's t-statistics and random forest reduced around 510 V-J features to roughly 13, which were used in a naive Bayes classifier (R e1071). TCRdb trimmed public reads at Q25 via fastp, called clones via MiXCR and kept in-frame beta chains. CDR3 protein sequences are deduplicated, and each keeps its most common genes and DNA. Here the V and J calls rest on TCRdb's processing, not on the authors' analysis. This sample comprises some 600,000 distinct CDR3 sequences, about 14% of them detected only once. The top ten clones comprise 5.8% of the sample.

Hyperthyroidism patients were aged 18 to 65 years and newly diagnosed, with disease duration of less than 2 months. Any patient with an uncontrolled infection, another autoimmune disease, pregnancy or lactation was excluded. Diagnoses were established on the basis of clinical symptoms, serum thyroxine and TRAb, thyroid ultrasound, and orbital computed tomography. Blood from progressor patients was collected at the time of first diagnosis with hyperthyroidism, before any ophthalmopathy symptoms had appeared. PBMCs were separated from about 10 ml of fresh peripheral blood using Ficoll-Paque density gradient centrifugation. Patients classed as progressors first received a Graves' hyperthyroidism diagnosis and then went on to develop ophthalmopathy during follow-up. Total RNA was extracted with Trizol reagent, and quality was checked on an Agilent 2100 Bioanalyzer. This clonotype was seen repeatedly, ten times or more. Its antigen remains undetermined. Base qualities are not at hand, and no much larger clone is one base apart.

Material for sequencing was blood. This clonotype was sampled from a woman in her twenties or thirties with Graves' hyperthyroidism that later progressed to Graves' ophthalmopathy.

The CDR3: CASSVTGDGYTF. The sequenced DNA is TGTGCCAGCAGCGTAACAGGGGACGGCTACACCTTC. Rearrangement joined TRBV7-2 to TRBJ1-2; TRBD1 aligns with 7 central bases. Unmatched junction bases come to 5, with V trimmed by 5 bases and J by 8 bases. The CDR3 starts with the cysteine, ends with the phenylalanine, and has 12 residues. CDR3 DNA only is kept here, 36 bases in frame from base 1. CDR1 and CDR2, per the germline V gene, are SGHTA and FQGNSA.